This T cell receptor beta chain was documented in a study of blood T cell repertoires in COVID-19 (dated by TCRdb to about 2020). In terms of the full investigation: Samples from collaborators originated in the United States, Italy and Spain and spanned both the acute and convalescent phases of COVID-19. A de-identified subject ID, COVID-19 status, age in years and sex were almost always included in the sample metadata. The samples were drawn from the first 160 participants of the ongoing ImmuneRACE study and from 1,254 subjects provided by 6 global collaborators. The material from the prospective study consisted of cDNA or gDNA derived from T cells, B-cell-depleted T cells, or PBMCs. HLA class I and class II types, where available, came from metadata supplied by the sample provider rather than from assay-based typing. The repertoires were made available in a free public database intended to serve as a resource for research on the immune response to SARS-CoV-2. Deeply sampled blood TCRbeta repertoires from subjects exposed to, actively infected with, or recovered from COVID-19 were included in the dataset.

In this sample, this clone turned up once. Its recognized antigen is unknown. It has no much larger one-base neighbor in the sample; base qualities were not kept. Each collaborating institution followed its own protocols to collect whole blood in K2EDTA tubes. For TCRbeta analysis, collaborators shipped samples in one of three forms: frozen whole blood, isolated PBMCs, or DNA extracted from either of those sample types. The immunoSEQ Assay, a bias-controlled multiplex PCR, was used to amplify TCRbeta CDR3 regions from genomic DNA. The authors processed their data as follows. The number of nucleated cells in each sample was estimated by amplification of reference gene primers within the assay. To quantify the absolute abundance of each unique TCRbeta CDR3 rearrangement, sequence reads were collapsed and filtered. For each sample, productive Simpson clonality was calculated as the square root of Simpson's diversity index across productive rearrangements. Held by TCRdb, this immuneACCESS table contains in-frame sequences only and omits some clones. Under half of the omission traces to an unresolved V gene where checked; the cause of the rest is unknown. V and J calls plus clone size are reproduced from that table; the DNA served to infer D and trimming. The table for this sample lists about 410,000 clones; roughly 89% of them were counted only once. The ten largest clones take up roughly 1.4% of the sample.

The germline ends are 12 bases apart after V is trimmed by 1 base and J by 5 bases. CDR3 length: 15 amino acids, cysteine to phenylalanine. The CDR3 DNA has 45 bases and is translated from base 1. The germline V gene encodes CDR1 MGHRA and CDR2 YSYEKL. Summary of the overall study and its limitations: The amount of clinical and demographic metadata varied by source and participant and was provided uncurated.

Rearrangement joined TRBV4-1 to TRBJ1-5; the D gene cannot be resolved reliably. The sample comprised peripheral blood. This clonotype was obtained from a woman aged 25 to 45 with active or convalescent COVID-19. The CDR3 loop reads CASSQASVYDQPQHF. The bases are TGCGCCAGCAGCCAAGCGTCTGTGTATGATCAGCCCCAGCATTTT.